This TCR beta chain was sequenced in a study of CD4 T cells in relation to SARS-CoV-2 and coronaviruses. V trimming: 1 base; J trimming: 4 bases; junction bases outside the gene matches: 9. The CDR3 consists of 16 residues. Germline V CDR1 and CDR2: SGHTA, FQGTGA. The unexposed donors gave CD4+ T cells in about 2010-2019, prior to COVID-19. CD4+ T cells were isolated from the cells after around 9 days of culture. Libraries were prepared by immunoSEQ multiplex PCR; TCRdb keeps only in-frame clonotypes and omits some of them. The sample has about 21,000 clones, 76% seen once. In the case of this clone: Its antigen is currently unknown.

The chain joins TRBV7-3 to TRBJ2-5, with TRBD1 identical over 7 bases. The source material was CD4+ T cells from PBMCs, cultured in vitro. This receptor was obtained from a human donor in good health. Here the CDR3 reads CASSLRGPDRVETQYF. The CDR3 DNA is TGTGCCAGCAGCTTAAGGGGCCCCGACAGGGTAGAGACCCAGTACTTC.